These T cell receptor beta chains were read from a single sample in a study of T cell responses to AZD1222 COVID-19 vaccine. The protocol was immunoSEQ multiplex PCR, while the TCRdb copy is restricted to in-frame clones and leaves out a portion. The sample lists fewer than 50,000 clones, about 92% occurring once. The material was peripheral blood, obtained 28 days after the second AZD1222 dose. The origin of the receptors is an adult who received the AZD1222 COVID-19 vaccine. Each CDR3 is given with its conserved first and last residue. D genes are given only for firm matches. For some rows the clone size is stated as once, few or many, or as a class when expanded; others skip it.

j_call clone_size d_call v_call cdr3_length cdr3_aa cdr3_nt
TRBJ2-1 . TRBD1 TRBV19 12 CASSVTGDEQFF TGTGCCAGTAGTGTCACAGGGGACGAGCAGTTCTTC
TRBJ2-2 . . TRBV4-1 17 CASSQERLAMNTGELFF TGCGCCAGCAGCCAAGAACGGCTAGCTATGAACACCGGGGAGCTGTTTTTT
TRBJ2-5 . . TRBV7-9 14 CASSLGRDLETQYF TGTGCCAGCAGCTTGGGGCGAGACTTGGAGACCCAGTACTTC
TRBJ2-3 once TRBD2 TRBV11-2 17 CASSLAQAGGDTDTQYF TGTGCCAGCAGCTTAGCCCAAGCGGGGGGGGACACAGATACGCAGTATTTT
TRBJ2-2 . . TRBV12-3/TRBV12-4 13 CASSAQYTGELFF TGTGCCAGCAGCGCCCAATACACCGGGGAGCTGTTTTTT
TRBJ2-1 . TRBD2 TRBV27 17 CASSFPRGSGGAAEQFF TGTGCCAGCAGTTTCCCACGGGGTAGCGGGGGGGCCGCTGAGCAGTTCTTC
TRBJ2-7 . . TRBV7-2 12 CASSAVPYEQYF TGTGCCAGCAGCGCCGTACCTTACGAGCAGTACTTC
TRBJ2-1 . . TRBV10-3 13 CAISEAGRDEQFF TGTGCCATCAGTGAGGCGGGGAGAGATGAGCAGTTCTTC
TRBJ2-2 . . TRBV10-2 14 CASITPTNTGELFF TGCGCCAGCATCACGCCCACTAACACCGGGGAGCTGTTTTTT
TRBJ1-4 . TRBD1 TRBV6-5 13 CASGDRGNEKLFF TGTGCCAGCGGAGACAGGGGCAATGAAAAACTGTTTTTT
TRBJ1-5 . . TRBV30 12 CALGVMNQPQHF TGTGCCCTAGGGGTGATGAACCAGCCCCAGCATTTT
TRBJ1-4 . . TRBV29-1 12 CSVLGVNEKLFF TGCAGCGTTTTGGGAGTAAATGAAAAACTGTTTTTT
TRBJ2-2 . TRBD2 TRBV19 17 CASSIDFGGANTGELFF TGTGCCAGTAGTATAGATTTCGGGGGGGCGAACACCGGGGAGCTGTTTTTT
TRBJ1-1 once . TRBV28 10 CATGAMKAFF TGTGCCACCGGGGCAATGAAAGCTTTCTTT
TRBJ1-1 . . TRBV18 13 CASSPDLNTEAFF TGTGCCAGCTCACCGGACCTTAACACTGAAGCTTTCTTT
TRBJ1-2 . . TRBV6-2/TRBV6-3 15 CASIPSGGRGYGYTF TGTGCCAGCATCCCGTCGGGGGGCAGGGGCTATGGCTACACCTTC
TRBJ1-1 . TRBD1 TRBV6-5 13 CASRDRGHTEAFF TGTGCCAGCAGAGACAGGGGCCACACTGAAGCTTTCTTT
TRBJ2-7 . . TRBV19 15 CASSIGWGEAYEQYF TGTGCCAGTAGTATTGGTTGGGGGGAAGCCTACGAGCAGTACTTC
TRBJ2-2 . . TRBV24-1 14 CATSDARPPGELFF TGTGCCACCAGTGATGCTCGACCGCCCGGGGAGCTGTTTTTT
TRBJ2-2 . TRBD1 TRBV2 15 CASSETGGFTGELFF TGTGCCAGCAGTGAAACAGGGGGGTTCACCGGGGAGCTGTTTTTT
TRBJ1-1 few TRBD1 TRBV5-4 15 CASSPSSDRGTEAFF TGTGCCAGCAGCCCATCCTCGGACAGGGGGACTGAAGCTTTCTTT
TRBJ1-4 . TRBD1 TRBV18 14 CASSSGGANEKLFF TGTGCCAGCTCGTCAGGGGGCGCAAACGAAAAACTGTTTTTT
TRBJ1-3 . . TRBV7-2 17 CASSLVPRPEVGNTIYF TGTGCCAGCAGCTTAGTCCCCCGGCCCGAGGTCGGAAACACCATATATTTT
TRBJ1-5 . . TRBV2 16 CASSEFPAFSNQPQHF TGTGCCAGCAGTGAATTTCCGGCTTTCAGCAATCAGCCCCAGCATTTT
TRBJ2-5 . . TRBV12-5 15 CASGLNSAQQETQYF TGTGCTAGTGGTCTAAACTCCGCGCAGCAAGAGACCCAGTACTTC
TRBJ1-4 . . TRBV6-5 14 CASRNGGSDEKLFF TGTGCCAGCAGGAACGGGGGGAGCGATGAAAAACTGTTTTTT
TRBJ2-4 . . TRBV7-2 16 CASSSQGPIAKNIQYF TGTGCCAGCAGCTCCCAGGGGCCTATAGCCAAAAACATTCAGTACTTC
TRBJ1-3 . . TRBV29-1 12 CSELIGGNTIYF TGCAGCGAATTAATAGGGGGAAACACCATATATTTT
TRBJ1-1 . TRBD1 TRBV20-1 17 CSASAYNQGVKNTEAFF TGCAGTGCTAGTGCCTACAACCAGGGGGTAAAGAACACTGAAGCTTTCTTT
TRBJ2-5 . . TRBV2 15 CASSERVGFGETQYF TGTGCCAGCAGTGAAAGAGTGGGATTCGGAGAGACCCAGTACTTC
TRBJ1-1 . . TRBV10-3 17 CAISEFSGISMNTEAFF TGTGCCATCAGTGAGTTTTCAGGTATATCCATGAACACTGAAGCTTTCTTT
TRBJ2-2 . TRBD1 TRBV7-2 15 CASSAGTGSTGELFF TGTGCCAGCAGCGCCGGGACAGGGAGTACCGGGGAGCTGTTTTTT